A single sample is the source of the 4 T cell receptor beta chains below, sequenced in a study of graft-versus-host responses after intestinal transplantation. Sequencing was performed with immunoSEQ multiplex PCR; in TCRdb, only in-frame clones are kept and a portion is missing. The sample contains fewer than 100,000 clones, roughly 86% of which appear only once. This sample comprised PBMCs, obtained 255 days after intestinal transplant. The receptors stem from a human patient who received an intestinal transplant, so some T cells may come from the graft donor.

This clone qualifies as medium-sized (0.01 to 0.1%). CDR3 amino acids: CASRRDEGVGKLFF. The DNA of the CDR3 is TGTGCCAGCAGAAGGGATGAAGGTGTCGGAAAACTGTTTTTT. The chain uses TRBV2 and TRBJ1-4; D is undetermined. Per germline, CDR1 SNHLY and CDR2 FYNNEI. The germline V and J ends were trimmed by 6 bases and 10 bases, with 18 bases remaining between them. This CDR3 has 14 residues.

This clone was seen a single time. The chain carries TRBV9 and TRBJ2-5, with TRBD1 identical over 8 bases. V shed 4 bases and J 5 bases; nucleotides not matched to a gene: 10. This CDR3 contains 15 residues. Per the germline V gene, CDR1 is SGDLS and CDR2 is YYNGEE. CDR3 sequence: CASSTNPGGVETQYF. CDR3 DNA sequence: TGTGCCAGCAGCACCAACCCAGGGGGCGTCGAGACCCAGTACTTC.

V gene TRBV10-3 combines with J gene TRBJ2-2; a weak D match, TRBD1 (5 bases). The CDR3 loop spans 13 amino acids. V lost 5 bases to trimming and J lost 4 bases, with 8 bases between them. Per the germline V gene, CDR1 is ENHRY and CDR2 is SYGVKD. The chain's CDR3 is CAISQDTTGELFF. CDR3 nucleotide sequence: TGTGCCATCAGTCAGGACACCACCGGGGAGCTGTTTTTT.

The rearrangement joins TRBV28 to TRBJ2-3, with a weak D call TRBD2 (7 bases). This CDR3 is 16 amino acids long. The V and J ends lost 7 bases and 2 bases respectively, with 19 bases between them. Germline CDR1 MDHEN, CDR2 SYDVKM. The CDR3 protein is CASTPLRGGYTDTQYF. The CDR3 DNA follows: TGTGCCAGCACTCCCCTTAGGGGGGGGTACACAGATACGCAGTATTTT.